This T cell receptor (beta chain) was sequenced for a study of CD8 T cells in ankylosing spondylitis. Study findings and constraints: Disease-linked clones bore a CD8+ phenotype and were relatively rare in peripheral blood. Reports say disease-linked clones showed up significantly more in matched ankylosing spondylitis synovial fluid. Earlier studies detected some motif variants in reactive arthritis synovial fluid and blood. What seemed typical of ankylosing spondylitis blood was a TCR beta motif built from several highly homologous variants.

Germline assignment: CDR1 SGHTA and CDR2 FQGNSA. This CDR3 has 15 amino acids. V lost 7 bases to trimming and J lost 8 bases; unmatched junction nucleotides: 9. This clonotype has only a few counts. What it binds is not known. MiXCR, run by TCRdb on the 5' RACE reads, gives a single entry per CDR3 protein. The data hold roughly 450,000 distinct CDR3 sequences, with roughly 26% observed a single time. The chain combines TRBV7-2 with TRBJ1-4; 11 nucleotides line up with TRBD1. Sequenced: blood, either unsorted or a sorted T cell fraction (not recorded which). The sequence was obtained from a male donor with ankylosing spondylitis. The CDR3 here is CASTRPGQGGEKLFF. The CDR3 bases are TGTGCCAGCACCCGCCCGGGACAGGGGGGAGAAAAACTGTTTTTT.